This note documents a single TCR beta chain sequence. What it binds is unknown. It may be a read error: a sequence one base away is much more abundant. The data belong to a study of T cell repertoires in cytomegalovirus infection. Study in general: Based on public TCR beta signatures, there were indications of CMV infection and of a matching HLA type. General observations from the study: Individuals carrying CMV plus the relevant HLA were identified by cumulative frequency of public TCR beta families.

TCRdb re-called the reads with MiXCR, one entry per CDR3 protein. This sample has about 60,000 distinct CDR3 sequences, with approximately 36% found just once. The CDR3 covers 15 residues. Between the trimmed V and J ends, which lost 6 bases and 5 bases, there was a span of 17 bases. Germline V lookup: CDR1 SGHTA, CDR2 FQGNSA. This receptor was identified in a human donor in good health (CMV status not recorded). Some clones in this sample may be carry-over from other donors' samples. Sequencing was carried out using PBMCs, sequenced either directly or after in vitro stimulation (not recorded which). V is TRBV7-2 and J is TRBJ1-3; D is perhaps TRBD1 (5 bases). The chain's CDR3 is CASSRWGSGRNTIYF. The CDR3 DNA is TGTGCCAGCAGTCGGTGGGGGTCAGGAAGAAACACCATATATTTT.